This record concerns one TCR beta chain sequence. Method: immunoSEQ multiplex PCR; TCRdb's copy keeps in-frame clones and lacks some. The sample records about 18,000 clones, around four fifths being singletons. The sample is drawn from a study of T cells in localized non-small cell lung cancer. The receptor was derived from a female donor over 55 with stage I lung adenocarcinoma. The sequences come from peripheral blood, collected before any cancer treatment.

The CDR3: CASSYRTGGYEQYF. Written as DNA, the CDR3 is TGTGCCAGCAGCTACCGGACAGGGGGCTACGAGCAGTACTTC. The chain has TRBV14 and TRBJ2-7, with 10 bases that match TRBD1. The CDR3 extends over 14 amino acids. Looked up from germline, CDR1 is SGHDN and CDR2 is FVKESK. Trimming removed 5 bases from V and 3 bases from J; junction bases left unmatched: 4.